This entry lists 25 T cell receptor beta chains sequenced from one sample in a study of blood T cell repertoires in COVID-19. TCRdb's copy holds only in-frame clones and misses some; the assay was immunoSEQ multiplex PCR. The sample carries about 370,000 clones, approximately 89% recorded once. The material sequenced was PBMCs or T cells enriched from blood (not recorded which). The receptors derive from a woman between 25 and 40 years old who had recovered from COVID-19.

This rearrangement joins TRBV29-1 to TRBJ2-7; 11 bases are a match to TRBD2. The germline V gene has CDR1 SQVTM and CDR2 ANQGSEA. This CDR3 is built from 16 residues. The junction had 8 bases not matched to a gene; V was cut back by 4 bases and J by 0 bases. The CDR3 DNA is TGCAGCGTTGTCGGGCTAGCGGGAGGCCTCTCCTACGAGCAGTACTTC. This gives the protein CSVVGLAGGLSYEQYF.

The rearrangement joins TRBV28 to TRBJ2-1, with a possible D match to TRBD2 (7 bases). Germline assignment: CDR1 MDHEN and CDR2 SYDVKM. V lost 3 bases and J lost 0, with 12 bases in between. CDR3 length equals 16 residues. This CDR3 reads CASSLGGLHSYNEQFF. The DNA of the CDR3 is TGTGCCAGCAGTTTGGGGGGGCTTCACTCCTACAATGAGCAGTTCTTC.

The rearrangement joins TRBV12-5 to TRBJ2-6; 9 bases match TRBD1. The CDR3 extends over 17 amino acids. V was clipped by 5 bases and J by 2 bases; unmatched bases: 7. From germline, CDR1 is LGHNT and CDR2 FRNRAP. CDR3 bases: TGTGCTAGTGGTCCTTGGACAGGGGTACCTGGGGCCAACGTCCTGACTTTC. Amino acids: CASGPWTGVPGANVLTF.

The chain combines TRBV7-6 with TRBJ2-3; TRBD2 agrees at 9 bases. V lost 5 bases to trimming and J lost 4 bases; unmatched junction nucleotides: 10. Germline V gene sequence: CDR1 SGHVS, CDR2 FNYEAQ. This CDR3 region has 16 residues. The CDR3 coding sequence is TGTGCCAGCAGCCCAGCAGTAGCGGGAGCCGCAGATACGCAGTATTTT. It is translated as CASSPAVAGAADTQYF.

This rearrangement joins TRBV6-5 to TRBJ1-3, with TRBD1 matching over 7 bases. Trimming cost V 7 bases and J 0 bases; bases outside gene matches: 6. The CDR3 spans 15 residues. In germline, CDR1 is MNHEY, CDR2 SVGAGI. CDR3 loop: CASTEGQSSGNTIYF. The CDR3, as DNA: TGTGCCAGCACCGAGGGACAGAGCTCTGGAAACACCATATATTTT.

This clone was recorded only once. Here the CDR3 reads CASSPLLTSTYEQYF. The CDR3 nucleotides are TGTGCCAGCAGCCCCCTACTGACTAGCACCTACGAGCAGTACTTC. V gene TRBV5-6 combines with J gene TRBJ2-7; 7 positions agree with TRBD2. V trimming: 4 bases; J trimming: 2 bases; junction bases outside the gene matches: 9. Germline values: CDR1 SGHDT, CDR2 YYEEEE. This CDR3 region has 15 residues.

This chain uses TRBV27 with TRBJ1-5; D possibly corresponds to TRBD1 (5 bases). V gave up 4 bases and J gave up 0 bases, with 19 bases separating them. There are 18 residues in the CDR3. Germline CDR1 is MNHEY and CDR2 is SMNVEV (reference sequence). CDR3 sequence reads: CASSYSNPGGSSNQPQHF. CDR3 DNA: TGTGCCAGCAGTTACTCCAACCCCGGGGGGAGTAGCAATCAGCCCCAGCATTTT.

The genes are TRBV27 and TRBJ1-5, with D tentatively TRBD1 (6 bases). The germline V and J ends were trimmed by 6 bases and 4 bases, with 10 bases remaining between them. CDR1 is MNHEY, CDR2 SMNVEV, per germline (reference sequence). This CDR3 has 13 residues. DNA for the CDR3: TGTGCCAGCAGCCTGGGGGCTAATCAGCCCCAGCATTTT. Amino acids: CASSLGANQPQHF.

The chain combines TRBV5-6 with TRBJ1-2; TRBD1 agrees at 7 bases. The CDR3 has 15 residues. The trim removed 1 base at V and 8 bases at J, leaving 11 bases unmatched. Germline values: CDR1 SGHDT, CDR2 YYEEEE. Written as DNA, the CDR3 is TGTGCCAGCAGCTTGATACCCGGGACAGTGGAGGGCTACACCTTC. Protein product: CASSLIPGTVEGYTF.

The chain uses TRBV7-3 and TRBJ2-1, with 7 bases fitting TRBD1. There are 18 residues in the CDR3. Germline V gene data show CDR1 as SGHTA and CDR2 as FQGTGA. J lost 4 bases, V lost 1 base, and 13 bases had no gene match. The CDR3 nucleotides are TGTGCCAGCAGCTTAAAAGGGGGCGGAAGGTTCCTTTACAATGAGCAGTTCTTC. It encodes CASSLKGGGRFLYNEQFF.

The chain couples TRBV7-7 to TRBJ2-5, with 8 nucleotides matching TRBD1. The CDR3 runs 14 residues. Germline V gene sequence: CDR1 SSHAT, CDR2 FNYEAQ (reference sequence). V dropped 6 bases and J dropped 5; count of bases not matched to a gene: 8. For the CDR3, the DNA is TGTGCCAGCAGTTCTGACAGGGGAGACGAGACCCAGTACTTC. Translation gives CASSSDRGDETQYF. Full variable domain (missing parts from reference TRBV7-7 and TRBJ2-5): GAGVSQSPRYKVTKRGQDVTLRCDPISSHATLYWYQQALGQGPEFLTYFNYEAQPDKSGLPSDRFSAERPEGSISTLTIQRTEQRDSAMYRCASSSDRGDETQYFGPGTRLLVL.

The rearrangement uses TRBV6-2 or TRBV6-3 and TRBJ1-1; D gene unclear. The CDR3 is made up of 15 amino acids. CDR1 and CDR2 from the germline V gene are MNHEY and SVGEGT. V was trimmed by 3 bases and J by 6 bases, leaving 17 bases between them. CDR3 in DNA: TGTGCCAGCAGTTATAGTGCCATTACGCTTCCTGAAGCTTTCTTT. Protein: CASSYSAITLPEAFF.

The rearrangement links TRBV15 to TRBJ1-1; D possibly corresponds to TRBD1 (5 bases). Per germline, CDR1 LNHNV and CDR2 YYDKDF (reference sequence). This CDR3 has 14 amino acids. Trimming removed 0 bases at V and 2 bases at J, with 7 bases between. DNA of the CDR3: TGTGCCACCAGCAGAGACAGGGAAAACACTGAAGCTTTCTTT. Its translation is CATSRDRENTEAFF.

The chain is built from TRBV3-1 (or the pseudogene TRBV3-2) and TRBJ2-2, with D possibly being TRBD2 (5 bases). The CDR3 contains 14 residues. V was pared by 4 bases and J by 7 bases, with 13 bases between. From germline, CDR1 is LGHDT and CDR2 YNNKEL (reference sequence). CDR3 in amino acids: CASSPRWEYGELFF. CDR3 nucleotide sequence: TGTGCCAGCAGCCCAAGGTGGGAGTACGGGGAGCTGTTTTTT.

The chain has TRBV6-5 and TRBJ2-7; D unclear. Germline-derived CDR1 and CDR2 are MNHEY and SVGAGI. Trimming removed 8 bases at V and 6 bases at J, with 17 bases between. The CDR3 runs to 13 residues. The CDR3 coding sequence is TGTGCCAGCGTGGCCCATCCCGCCCCCGAGCAGTACTTC. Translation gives CASVAHPAPEQYF.

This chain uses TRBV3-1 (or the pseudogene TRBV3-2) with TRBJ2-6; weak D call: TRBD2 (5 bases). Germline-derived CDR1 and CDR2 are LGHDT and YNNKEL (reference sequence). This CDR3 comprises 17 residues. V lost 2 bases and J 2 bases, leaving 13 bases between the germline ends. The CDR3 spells CASSQTRGFTGANVLTF. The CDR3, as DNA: TGTGCCAGCAGCCAAACGCGAGGGTTTACTGGGGCCAACGTCCTGACTTTC.

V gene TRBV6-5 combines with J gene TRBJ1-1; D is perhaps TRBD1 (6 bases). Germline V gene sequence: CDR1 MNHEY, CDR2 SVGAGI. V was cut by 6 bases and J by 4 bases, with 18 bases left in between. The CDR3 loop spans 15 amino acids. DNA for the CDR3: TGTGCCAGCAGACAAGGGGGGGGCGAGGGCACTGAAGCTTTCTTT. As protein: CASRQGGGEGTEAFF.

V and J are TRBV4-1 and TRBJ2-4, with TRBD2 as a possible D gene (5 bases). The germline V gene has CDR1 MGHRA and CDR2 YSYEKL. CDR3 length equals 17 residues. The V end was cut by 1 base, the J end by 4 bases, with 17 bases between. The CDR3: CASSQGPQSGFKNIQYF. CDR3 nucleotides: TGCGCCAGCAGCCAAGGGCCTCAGAGCGGATTTAAAAACATTCAGTACTTC.

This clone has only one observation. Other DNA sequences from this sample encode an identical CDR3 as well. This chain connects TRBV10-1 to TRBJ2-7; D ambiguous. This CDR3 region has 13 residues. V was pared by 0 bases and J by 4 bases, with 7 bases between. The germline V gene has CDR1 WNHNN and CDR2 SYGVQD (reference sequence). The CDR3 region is CASSESAVYEQYF. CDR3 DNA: TGCGCCAGCAGTGAGTCGGCAGTGTACGAGCAGTACTTC.

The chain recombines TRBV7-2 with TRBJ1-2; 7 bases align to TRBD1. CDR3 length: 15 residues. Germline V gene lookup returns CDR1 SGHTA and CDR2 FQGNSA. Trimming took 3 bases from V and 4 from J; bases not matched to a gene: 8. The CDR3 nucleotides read TGTGCCAGCAGCTTTCTAACGGGACAGATCTATGGCTACACCTTC. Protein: CASSFLTGQIYGYTF.

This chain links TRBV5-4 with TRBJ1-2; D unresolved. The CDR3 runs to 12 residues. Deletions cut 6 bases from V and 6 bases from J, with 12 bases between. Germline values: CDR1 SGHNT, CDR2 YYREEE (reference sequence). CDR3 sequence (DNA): TGTGCCAGCACCGGTGACGGGGATGGCTACACCTTC. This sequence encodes CASTGDGDGYTF.

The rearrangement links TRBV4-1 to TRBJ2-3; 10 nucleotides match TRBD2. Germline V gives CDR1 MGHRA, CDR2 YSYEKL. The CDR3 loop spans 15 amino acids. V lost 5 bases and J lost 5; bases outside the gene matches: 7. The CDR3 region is CASSILAGVQDTQYF. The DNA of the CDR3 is TGCGCCAGCAGCATTCTAGCGGGGGTTCAAGATACGCAGTATTTT.

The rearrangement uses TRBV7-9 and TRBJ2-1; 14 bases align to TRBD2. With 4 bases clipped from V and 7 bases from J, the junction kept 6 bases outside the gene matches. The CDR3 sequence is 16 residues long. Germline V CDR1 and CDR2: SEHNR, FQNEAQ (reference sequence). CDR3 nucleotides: TGTGCCAGCAGCTCCCCCGGACTAGCGGGGGGTAATGAGCAGTTCTTC. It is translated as CASSSPGLAGGNEQFF.

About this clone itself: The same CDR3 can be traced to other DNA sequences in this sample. CDR3 in amino acids: CAISATGDTEAFF. DNA of the CDR3: TGTGCCATCAGTGCTACAGGGGACACTGAAGCTTTCTTT. This chain joins TRBV10-3 and TRBJ1-1, with 7 bases that match TRBD1. Germline CDR1 is ENHRY and CDR2 is SYGVKD. The CDR3 has 13 amino acids. Trimming took 4 bases from V and 3 from J; bases not matched to a gene: 2.

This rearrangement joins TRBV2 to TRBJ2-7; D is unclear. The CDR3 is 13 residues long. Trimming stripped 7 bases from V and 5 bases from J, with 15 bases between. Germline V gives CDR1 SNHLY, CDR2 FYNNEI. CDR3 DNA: TGTGCCAGCATGAGTCCCCTCACGGACGAGCAGTACTTC. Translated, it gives CASMSPLTDEQYF.